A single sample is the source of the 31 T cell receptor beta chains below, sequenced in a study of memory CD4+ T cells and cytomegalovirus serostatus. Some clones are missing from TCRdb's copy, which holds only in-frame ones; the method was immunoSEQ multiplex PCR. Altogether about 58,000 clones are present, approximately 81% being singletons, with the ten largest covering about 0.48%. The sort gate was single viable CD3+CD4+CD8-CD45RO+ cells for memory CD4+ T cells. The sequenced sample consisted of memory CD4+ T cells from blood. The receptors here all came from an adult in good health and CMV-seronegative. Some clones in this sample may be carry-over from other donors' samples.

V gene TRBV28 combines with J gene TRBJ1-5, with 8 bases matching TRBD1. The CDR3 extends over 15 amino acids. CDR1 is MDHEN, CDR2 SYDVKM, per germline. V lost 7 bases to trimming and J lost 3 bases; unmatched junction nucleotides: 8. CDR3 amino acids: CASIGQGPNNQPQHF. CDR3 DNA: TGTGCCAGCATCGGACAGGGACCCAACAATCAGCCCCAGCATTTT.

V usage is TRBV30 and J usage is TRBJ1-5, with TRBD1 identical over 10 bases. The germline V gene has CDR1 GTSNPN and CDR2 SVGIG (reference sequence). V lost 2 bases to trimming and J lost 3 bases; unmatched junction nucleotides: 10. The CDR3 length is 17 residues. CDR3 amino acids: CAWSLTGGRGANQPQHF. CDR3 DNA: TGTGCCTGGAGTCTGACAGGGGGCAGGGGGGCCAATCAGCCCCAGCATTTT.

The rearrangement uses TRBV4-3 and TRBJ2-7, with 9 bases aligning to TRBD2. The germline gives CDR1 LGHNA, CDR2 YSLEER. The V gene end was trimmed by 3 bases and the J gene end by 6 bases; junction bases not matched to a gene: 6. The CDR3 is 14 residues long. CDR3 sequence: CASSQGGRGTEQYF. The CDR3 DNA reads TGCGCCAGCAGCCAGGGCGGGAGGGGGACCGAGCAGTACTTC.

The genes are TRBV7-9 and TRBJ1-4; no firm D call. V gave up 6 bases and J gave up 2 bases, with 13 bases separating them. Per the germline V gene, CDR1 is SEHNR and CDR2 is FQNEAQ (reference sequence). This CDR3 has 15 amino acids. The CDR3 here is CASSSLRRTNEKLFF. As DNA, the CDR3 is TGTGCCAGCAGTTCCTTACGAAGGACTAATGAAAAACTGTTTTTT.

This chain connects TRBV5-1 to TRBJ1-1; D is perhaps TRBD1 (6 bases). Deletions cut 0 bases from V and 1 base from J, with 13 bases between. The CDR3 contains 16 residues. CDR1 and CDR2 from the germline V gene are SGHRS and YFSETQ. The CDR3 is CASSLAGQRENTEAFF. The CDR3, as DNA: TGCGCCAGCAGCTTGGCAGGACAGCGAGAGAACACTGAAGCTTTCTTT.

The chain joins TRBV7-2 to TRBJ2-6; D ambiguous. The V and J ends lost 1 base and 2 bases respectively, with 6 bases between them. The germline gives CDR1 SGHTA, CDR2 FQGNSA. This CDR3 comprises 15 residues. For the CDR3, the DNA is TGTGCCAGCAGCTTAGTCGGGCCTGGGGCCAACGTCCTGACTTTC. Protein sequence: CASSLVGPGANVLTF.

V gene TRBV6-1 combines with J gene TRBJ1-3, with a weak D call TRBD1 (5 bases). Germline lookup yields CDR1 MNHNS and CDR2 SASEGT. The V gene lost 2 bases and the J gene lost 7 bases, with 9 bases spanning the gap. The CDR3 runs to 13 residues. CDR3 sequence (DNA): TGTGCCAGCAGTGAAAGGGGTGCGAACACCATATATTTT. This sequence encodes CASSERGANTIYF.

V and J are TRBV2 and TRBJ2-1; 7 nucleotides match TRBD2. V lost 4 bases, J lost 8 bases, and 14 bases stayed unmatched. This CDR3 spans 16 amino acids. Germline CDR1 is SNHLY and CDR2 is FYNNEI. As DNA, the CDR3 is TGTGCCAGCAGTGTCATTAGCGGGCCCCCGGGGGATGAGCAGTTCTTC. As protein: CASSVISGPPGDEQFF.

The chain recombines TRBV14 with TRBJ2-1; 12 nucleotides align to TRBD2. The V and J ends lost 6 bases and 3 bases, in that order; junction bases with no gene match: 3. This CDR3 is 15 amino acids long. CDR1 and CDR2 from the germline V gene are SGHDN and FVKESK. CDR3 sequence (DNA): TGTGCCAGCAGGACTAGCGGGAGTTTCTACAATGAGCAGTTCTTC. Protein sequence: CASRTSGSFYNEQFF.

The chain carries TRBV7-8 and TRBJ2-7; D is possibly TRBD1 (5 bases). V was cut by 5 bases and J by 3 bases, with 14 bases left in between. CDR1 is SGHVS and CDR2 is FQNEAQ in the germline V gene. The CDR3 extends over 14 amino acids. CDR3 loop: CASSPGVRDYEQYF. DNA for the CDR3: TGTGCCAGCAGCCCGGGCGTCAGGGACTACGAGCAGTACTTC.

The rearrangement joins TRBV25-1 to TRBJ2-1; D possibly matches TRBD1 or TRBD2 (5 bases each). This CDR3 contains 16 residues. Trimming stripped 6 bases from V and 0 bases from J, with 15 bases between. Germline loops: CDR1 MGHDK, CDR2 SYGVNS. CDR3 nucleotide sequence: TGTGCCAGCAGCCGGGACCGCAAGAGCTCCTACAATGAGCAGTTCTTC. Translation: CASSRDRKSSYNEQFF.

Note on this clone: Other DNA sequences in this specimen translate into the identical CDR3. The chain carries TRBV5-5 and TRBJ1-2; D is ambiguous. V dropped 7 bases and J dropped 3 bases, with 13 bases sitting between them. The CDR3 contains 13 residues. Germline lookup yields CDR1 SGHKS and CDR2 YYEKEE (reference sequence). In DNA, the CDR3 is TGTGCCAGCTCACTACGACAAGACTATGGCTACACCTTC. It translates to CASSLRQDYGYTF.

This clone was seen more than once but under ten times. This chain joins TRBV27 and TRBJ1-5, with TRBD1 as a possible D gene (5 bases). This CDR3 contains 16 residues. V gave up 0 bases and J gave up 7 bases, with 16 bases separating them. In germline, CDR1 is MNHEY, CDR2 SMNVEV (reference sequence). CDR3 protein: CASSLSGWPGPQPQHF. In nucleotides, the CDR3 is TGTGCCAGCAGTTTATCAGGTTGGCCGGGGCCCCAGCCCCAGCATTTT.

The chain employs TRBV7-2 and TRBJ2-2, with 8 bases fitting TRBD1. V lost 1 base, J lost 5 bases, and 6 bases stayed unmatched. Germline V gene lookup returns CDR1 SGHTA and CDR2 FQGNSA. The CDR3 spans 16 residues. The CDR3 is CASSLVQGAGTGELFF. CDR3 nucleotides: TGTGCCAGCAGCTTAGTGCAGGGGGCGGGAACCGGGGAGCTGTTTTTT.

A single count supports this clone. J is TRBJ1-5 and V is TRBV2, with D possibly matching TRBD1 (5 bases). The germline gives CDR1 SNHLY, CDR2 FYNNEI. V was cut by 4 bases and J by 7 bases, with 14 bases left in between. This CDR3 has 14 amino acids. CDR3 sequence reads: CASSGWGFSQPQHF. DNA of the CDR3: TGTGCCAGCAGTGGTTGGGGGTTTAGCCAGCCCCAGCATTTT.

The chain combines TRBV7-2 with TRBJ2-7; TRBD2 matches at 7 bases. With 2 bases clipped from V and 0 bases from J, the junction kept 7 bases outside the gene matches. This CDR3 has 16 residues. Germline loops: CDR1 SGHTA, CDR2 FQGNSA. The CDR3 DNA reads TGTGCCAGCAGCTTACACGGGGGAGGGGTCTCCTACGAGCAGTACTTC. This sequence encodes CASSLHGGGVSYEQYF.

CDR3 nucleotides: TGCGCCAGCAGGGAAGGGGGGGAAAAACTGTTTTTT. Encoded protein: CASREGGEKLFF. The rearrangement joins TRBV10-2 to TRBJ1-4; tentative D call: TRBD1 (6 bases). This CDR3 has 12 residues. In germline, CDR1 is WSHSY, CDR2 SAAADI. Between the trimmed V and J ends, which lost 6 bases and 8 bases, there was a span of 10 bases.

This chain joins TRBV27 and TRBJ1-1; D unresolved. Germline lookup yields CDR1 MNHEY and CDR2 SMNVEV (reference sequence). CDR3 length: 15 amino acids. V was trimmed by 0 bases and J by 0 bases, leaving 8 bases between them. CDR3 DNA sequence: TGTGCCAGCAGTTTATCGAGGGCCCTGAACACTGAAGCTTTCTTT. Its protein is CASSLSRALNTEAFF.

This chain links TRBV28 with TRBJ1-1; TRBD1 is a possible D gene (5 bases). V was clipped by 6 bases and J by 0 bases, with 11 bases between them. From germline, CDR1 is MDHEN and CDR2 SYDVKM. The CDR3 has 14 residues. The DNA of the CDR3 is TGTGCCAGCAGACCTGGGACTGTGAACACTGAAGCTTTCTTT. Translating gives CASRPGTVNTEAFF.

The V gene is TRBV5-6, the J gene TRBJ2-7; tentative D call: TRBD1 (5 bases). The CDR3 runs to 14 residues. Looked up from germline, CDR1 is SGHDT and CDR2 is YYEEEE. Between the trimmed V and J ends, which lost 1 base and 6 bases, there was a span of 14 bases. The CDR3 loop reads CASSLIGAISEQYF. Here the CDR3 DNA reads TGTGCCAGCAGCTTGATTGGGGCTATCTCCGAGCAGTACTTC.

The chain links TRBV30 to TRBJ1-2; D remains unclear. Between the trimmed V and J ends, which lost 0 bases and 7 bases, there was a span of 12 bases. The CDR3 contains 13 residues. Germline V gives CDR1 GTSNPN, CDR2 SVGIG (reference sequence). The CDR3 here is CAWSVVGRGGYTF. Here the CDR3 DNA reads TGTGCCTGGAGTGTAGTCGGACGGGGTGGCTACACCTTC.

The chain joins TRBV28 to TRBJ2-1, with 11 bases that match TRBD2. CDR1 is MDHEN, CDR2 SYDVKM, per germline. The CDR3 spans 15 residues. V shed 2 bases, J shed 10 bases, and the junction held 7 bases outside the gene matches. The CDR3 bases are TGTGCCAGCAGTTTAGAACTAGCGGGAGTAAGGGAGCAGTTCTTC. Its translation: CASSLELAGVREQFF.

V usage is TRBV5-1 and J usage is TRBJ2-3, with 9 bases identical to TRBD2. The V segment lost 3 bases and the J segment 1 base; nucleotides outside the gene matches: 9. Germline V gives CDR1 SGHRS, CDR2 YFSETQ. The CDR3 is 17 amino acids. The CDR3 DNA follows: TGCGCCAGCAGCTATGGTGGCGGGAGGGCTGGCACAGATACGCAGTATTTT. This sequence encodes CASSYGGGRAGTDTQYF.

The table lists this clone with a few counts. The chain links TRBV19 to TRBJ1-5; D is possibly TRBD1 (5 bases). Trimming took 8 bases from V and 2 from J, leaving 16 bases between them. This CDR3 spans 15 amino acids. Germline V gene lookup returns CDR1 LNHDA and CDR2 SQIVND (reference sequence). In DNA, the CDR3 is TGTGCCAGTTTAACTCAGGGTCTGGGCAATCAGCCCCAGCATTTT. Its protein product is CASLTQGLGNQPQHF.

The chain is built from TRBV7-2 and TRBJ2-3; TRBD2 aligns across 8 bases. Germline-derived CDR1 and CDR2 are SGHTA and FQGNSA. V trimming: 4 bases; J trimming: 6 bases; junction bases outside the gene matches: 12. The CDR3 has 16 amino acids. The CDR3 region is CASSSGLGLVTDTQYF. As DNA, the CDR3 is TGTGCCAGCAGCTCCGGCTTGGGACTAGTAACCGATACGCAGTATTTT.

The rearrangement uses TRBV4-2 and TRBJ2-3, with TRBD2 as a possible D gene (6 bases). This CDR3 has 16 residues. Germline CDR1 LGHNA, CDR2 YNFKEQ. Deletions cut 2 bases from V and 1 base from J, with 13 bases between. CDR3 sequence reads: CASSQSTSSRTDTQYF. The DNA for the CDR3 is TGTGCCAGCAGCCAATCTACTAGCTCGCGCACAGATACGCAGTATTTT.

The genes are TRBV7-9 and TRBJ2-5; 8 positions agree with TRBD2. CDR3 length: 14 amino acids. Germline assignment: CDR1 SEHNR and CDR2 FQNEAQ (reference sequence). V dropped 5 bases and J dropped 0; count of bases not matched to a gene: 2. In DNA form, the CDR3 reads TGTGCCAGCAGCCGCGGGGGGTACCAAGAGACCCAGTACTTC. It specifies CASSRGGYQETQYF.

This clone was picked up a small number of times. CDR3 region: CASSLGDWEGYEQYF. CDR3 nucleotide sequence: TGTGCCAGCAGCTTGGGGGACTGGGAGGGGTACGAGCAGTACTTC. The chain links TRBV9 to TRBJ2-7; 7 nucleotides align to TRBD2. Germline CDR1 and CDR2: SGDLS and YYNGEE. The length of the CDR3 is 15 residues. V shed 4 bases and J 4 bases; nucleotides not matched to a gene: 11.

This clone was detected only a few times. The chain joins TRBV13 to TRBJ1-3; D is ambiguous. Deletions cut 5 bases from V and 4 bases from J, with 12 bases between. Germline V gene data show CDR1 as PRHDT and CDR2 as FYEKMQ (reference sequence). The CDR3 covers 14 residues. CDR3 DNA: TGTGCCAGCAGCAATTACCGGGCAGGAAACACCATATATTTT. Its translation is CASSNYRAGNTIYF. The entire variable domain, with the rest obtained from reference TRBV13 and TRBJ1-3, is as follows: AAGVIQSPRHLIKEKRETATLKCYPIPRHDTVYWYQQGPGQDPQFLISFYEKMQSDKGSIPDRFSAQQFSDYHSELNMSSLELGDSALYFCASSNYRAGNTIYFGEGSWLTVV.

This CDR3 is CASSLLGAGTDTQYF. The CDR3 nucleotides are TGTGCCAGCAGCTTGCTGGGGGCCGGCACAGATACGCAGTATTTT. The chain carries TRBV5-4 and TRBJ2-3; D may be TRBD1 (6 bases). The CDR3 totals 15 residues. CDR1 is SGHNT, CDR2 YYREEE, per germline (reference sequence). V was pared by 1 base and J by 1 base, with 10 bases between.

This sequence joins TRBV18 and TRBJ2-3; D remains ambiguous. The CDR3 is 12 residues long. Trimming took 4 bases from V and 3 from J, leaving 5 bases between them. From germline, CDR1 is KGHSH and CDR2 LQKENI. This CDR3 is CASSRGTDTQYF. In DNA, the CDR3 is TGTGCCAGCTCACGCGGAACAGATACGCAGTATTTT.